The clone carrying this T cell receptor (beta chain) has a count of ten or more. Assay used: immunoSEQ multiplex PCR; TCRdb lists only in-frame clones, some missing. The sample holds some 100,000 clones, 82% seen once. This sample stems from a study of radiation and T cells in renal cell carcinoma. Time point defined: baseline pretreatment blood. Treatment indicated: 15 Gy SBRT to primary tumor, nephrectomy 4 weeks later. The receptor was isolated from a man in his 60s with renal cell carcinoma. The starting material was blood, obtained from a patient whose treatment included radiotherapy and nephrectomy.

CDR3 region: CASSNGVMNTEAFF. DNA for the CDR3: TGTGCCAGTAGTAATGGGGTCATGAACACTGAAGCTTTCTTT. The rearrangement links TRBV19 to TRBJ1-1; D gene uncertain. V gave up 4 bases and J gave up 0 bases, with 9 bases separating them. CDR3 length equals 14 residues. The V gene's germline CDR1 is LNHDA and CDR2 SQIVND (reference sequence).